A selection of T cell receptor beta chains follows, all from one sample in a study of cytomegalovirus exposure and HLA in healthy donors. TCRdb's table, derived via immunoSEQ multiplex PCR, lists solely in-frame clones and lacks some. The repertoire holds some 80,000 clones, with under 80% as singletons. The sample was PBMCs. These receptors were taken from a man aged 18-30 years in good health and CMV-seropositive. CDR3s include the opening cysteine and the closing phenylalanine or tryptophan. Fields, in order: J gene, V gene, D gene, clone size, CDR3 protein, CDR3 DNA. D genes are given only for firm matches. Size tells how often a clone was seen (once, few, many) or the class of an expanded clone, and some rows leave it out.

>TRBJ2-7|TRBV27|NA|NA
CASMIRRQRNEQYF
TGTGCCAGCATGATCAGGCGACAGCGAAACGAGCAGTACTTC
>TRBJ2-7|TRBV5-1|NA|once
CASSLAGGGLWREQYF
TGCGCCAGCAGCTTGGCGGGTGGGGGGTTATGGCGCGAGCAGTACTTC
>TRBJ2-2|TRBV2|TRBD2|NA
CASRGLANTGELFF
TGTGCCAGCAGGGGACTAGCCAACACCGGGGAGCTGTTTTTT
>TRBJ2-2|TRBV10-3|TRBD2|NA
CAIGLADPGELFF
TGTGCCATCGGACTAGCGGACCCCGGGGAGCTGTTTTTT
>TRBJ1-2|TRBV10-3|TRBD1|once
CASGDRANYGYTF
TGTGCCTCTGGGGACAGGGCTAACTATGGCTACACCTTC
>TRBJ1-5|TRBV6-1|NA|NA
CASSEQVRRGQPQHF
TGTGCCAGCAGTGAACAGGTTCGGCGGGGTCAGCCCCAGCATTTT
>TRBJ1-3|TRBV6-5|TRBD1|NA
CASSQGGNTIYF
TGTGCCAGCAGCCAAGGGGGCAACACCATATATTTT
>TRBJ2-2|TRBV7-3|NA|NA
CASRPSSGELFF
TGTGCCAGCAGACCTAGCTCCGGGGAGCTGTTTTTT
>TRBJ2-1|TRBV5-1|TRBD2|NA
CASSFGQGLAVGNEQFF
TGCGCCAGCAGCTTTGGACAGGGACTAGCGGTGGGAAATGAGCAGTTCTTC
>TRBJ2-4|TRBV25-1|NA|few
CASVGSADKNIQYF
TGTGCCAGCGTCGGTAGCGCCGACAAAAACATTCAGTACTTC
>TRBJ2-1|TRBV6-1|NA|NA
CASSALTSFDNEQFF
TGTGCCAGCAGTGCCCTCACTAGCTTCGACAATGAGCAGTTCTTC
>TRBJ2-3|TRBV6-1|TRBD2|NA
CANRGDRPSTDTQYF
TGTGCCAACCGGGGGGACCGGCCTAGCACAGATACGCAGTATTTT
>TRBJ2-7|TRBV14|NA|NA
CASSQETLNEQYF
TGTGCCAGCAGCCAAGAAACCCTAAACGAGCAGTACTTC
>TRBJ2-3|TRBV9|TRBD2|NA
CASSGELAGEELF
TGTGCCAGCAGCGGGGAGCTAGCGGGAGAGGAGCTTTTT
>TRBJ2-7|TRBV19|TRBD2|NA
CASKLAGTYEQYF
TGTGCCAGTAAACTAGCGGGGACCTACGAGCAGTACTTC
>TRBJ2-2|TRBV10-3|TRBD2|NA
CAISGIAGGHTGELFF
TGTGCCATCAGTGGGATAGCGGGAGGGCACACCGGGGAGCTGTTTTTT
>TRBJ2-7|TRBV6-1|NA|NA
CASSDDLTARWYF
TGTGCCAGCAGTGATGATCTTACGGCCAGGTGGTACTTC
>TRBJ2-3|TRBV10-3|TRBD2|NA
CAISLGTSGTDTQYF
TGTGCCATCAGTCTCGGGACTAGCGGCACAGATACGCAGTATTTT
>TRBJ1-5|TRBV6-1|TRBD1|NA
CASSEAGTGRESPQHF
TGTGCCAGCAGTGAAGCTGGGACAGGGAGAGAGTCGCCCCAGCATTTT
>TRBJ1-5|TRBV28|NA|NA
CASSPRRTDNQPQHF
TGTGCCAGCAGTCCCCGCAGGACAGACAATCAGCCCCAGCATTTT
>TRBJ1-5|TRBV28|NA|NA
CASSLGGAFQPQHF
TGTGCCAGCAGTTTAGGGGGCGCATTTCAGCCCCAGCATTTT
>TRBJ1-6|TRBV9|TRBD1|NA
CASSVDRDNSPLHF
TGTGCCAGCAGCGTGGACAGGGACAATTCACCCCTCCACTTT
>TRBJ2-7|TRBV9|TRBD2|once
CASSVSSGDTYEQYF
TGTGCCAGCAGCGTATCTAGCGGAGATACCTACGAGCAGTACTTC
>TRBJ1-5|TRBV6-6|TRBD1|NA
CASRTGTGVNQPQHF
TGTGCCAGCAGAACCGGGACAGGGGTCAATCAGCCCCAGCATTTT
>TRBJ2-5|TRBV6-5|NA|NA
CASRASGETQYF
TGTGCCAGCCGGGCGAGCGGAGAGACCCAGTACTTC
>TRBJ2-1|TRBV27|NA|once
CASSFTGNYNEQFF
TGTGCCAGCAGTTTCACGGGGAACTACAATGAGCAGTTCTTC
>TRBJ1-5|TRBV28|NA|NA
CASSLLTGSNQPQHF
TGTGCCAGCAGTTTACTTACAGGGAGCAATCAGCCCCAGCATTTT
>TRBJ1-2|TRBV29-1|NA|NA
CSVEDQLPYGYTF
TGCAGCGTTGAAGACCAGTTACCGTATGGCTACACCTTC
>TRBJ2-5|TRBV29-1|NA|NA
CSVTDRTKETQYF
TGCAGCGTGACCGACAGGACGAAAGAGACCCAGTACTTC
>TRBJ1-1|TRBV7-8|NA|NA
CASSLETARTEAFF
TGTGCCAGCAGCTTAGAGACGGCCAGGACTGAAGCTTTCTTT
>TRBJ1-1|TRBV5-8|NA|few
CASSLGSTEAFF
TGTGCCAGCAGCTTAGGGAGCACTGAAGCTTTCTTT
>TRBJ2-3|TRBV5-1|NA|few
CASSSGRGHADTQYF
TGCGCCAGCAGCTCCGGCAGGGGTCATGCAGATACGCAGTATTTT
>TRBJ2-7|TRBV29-1|TRBD1|NA
CSVERQGGYEQYF
TGCAGCGTTGAACGACAGGGGGGGTACGAGCAGTACTTC
>TRBJ2-4|TRBV5-6|TRBD2|NA
CASSQTSGGAKNIQYF
TGTGCCAGCAGCCAGACTAGCGGGGGAGCCAAAAACATTCAGTACTTC
>TRBJ2-1|TRBV29-1|TRBD2|NA
CSVGPSGRLYNEQFF
TGCAGCGTTGGGCCCAGCGGGAGGTTGTACAATGAGCAGTTCTTC
>TRBJ1-2|TRBV27|TRBD1|NA
CASRSRDRVGYTF
TGTGCCAGCCGATCCCGCGACAGGGTCGGGTACACCTTC
>TRBJ2-4|TRBV4-1|NA|NA
CASSQDWRGLAKNIQYF
TGCGCCAGCAGCCAAGATTGGCGAGGTCTAGCCAAAAACATTCAGTACTTC
>TRBJ2-7|TRBV7-8|TRBD1|NA
CASSAHRGGEQYF
TGTGCCAGCAGCGCCCACAGGGGTGGCGAGCAGTACTTC
>TRBJ2-5|TRBV29-1|NA|NA
CSVVRETQYF
TGCAGCGTTGTTCGAGAGACCCAGTACTTC
>TRBJ1-1|TRBV11-2|NA|NA
CASSLAAGAWTEAFF
TGTGCCAGCAGCTTAGCGGCAGGGGCCTGGACTGAAGCTTTCTTT
>TRBJ2-1|TRBV5-1|NA|NA
CASSLGPVYNEQFF
TGCGCCAGCAGCTTGGGTCCCGTATACAATGAGCAGTTCTTC